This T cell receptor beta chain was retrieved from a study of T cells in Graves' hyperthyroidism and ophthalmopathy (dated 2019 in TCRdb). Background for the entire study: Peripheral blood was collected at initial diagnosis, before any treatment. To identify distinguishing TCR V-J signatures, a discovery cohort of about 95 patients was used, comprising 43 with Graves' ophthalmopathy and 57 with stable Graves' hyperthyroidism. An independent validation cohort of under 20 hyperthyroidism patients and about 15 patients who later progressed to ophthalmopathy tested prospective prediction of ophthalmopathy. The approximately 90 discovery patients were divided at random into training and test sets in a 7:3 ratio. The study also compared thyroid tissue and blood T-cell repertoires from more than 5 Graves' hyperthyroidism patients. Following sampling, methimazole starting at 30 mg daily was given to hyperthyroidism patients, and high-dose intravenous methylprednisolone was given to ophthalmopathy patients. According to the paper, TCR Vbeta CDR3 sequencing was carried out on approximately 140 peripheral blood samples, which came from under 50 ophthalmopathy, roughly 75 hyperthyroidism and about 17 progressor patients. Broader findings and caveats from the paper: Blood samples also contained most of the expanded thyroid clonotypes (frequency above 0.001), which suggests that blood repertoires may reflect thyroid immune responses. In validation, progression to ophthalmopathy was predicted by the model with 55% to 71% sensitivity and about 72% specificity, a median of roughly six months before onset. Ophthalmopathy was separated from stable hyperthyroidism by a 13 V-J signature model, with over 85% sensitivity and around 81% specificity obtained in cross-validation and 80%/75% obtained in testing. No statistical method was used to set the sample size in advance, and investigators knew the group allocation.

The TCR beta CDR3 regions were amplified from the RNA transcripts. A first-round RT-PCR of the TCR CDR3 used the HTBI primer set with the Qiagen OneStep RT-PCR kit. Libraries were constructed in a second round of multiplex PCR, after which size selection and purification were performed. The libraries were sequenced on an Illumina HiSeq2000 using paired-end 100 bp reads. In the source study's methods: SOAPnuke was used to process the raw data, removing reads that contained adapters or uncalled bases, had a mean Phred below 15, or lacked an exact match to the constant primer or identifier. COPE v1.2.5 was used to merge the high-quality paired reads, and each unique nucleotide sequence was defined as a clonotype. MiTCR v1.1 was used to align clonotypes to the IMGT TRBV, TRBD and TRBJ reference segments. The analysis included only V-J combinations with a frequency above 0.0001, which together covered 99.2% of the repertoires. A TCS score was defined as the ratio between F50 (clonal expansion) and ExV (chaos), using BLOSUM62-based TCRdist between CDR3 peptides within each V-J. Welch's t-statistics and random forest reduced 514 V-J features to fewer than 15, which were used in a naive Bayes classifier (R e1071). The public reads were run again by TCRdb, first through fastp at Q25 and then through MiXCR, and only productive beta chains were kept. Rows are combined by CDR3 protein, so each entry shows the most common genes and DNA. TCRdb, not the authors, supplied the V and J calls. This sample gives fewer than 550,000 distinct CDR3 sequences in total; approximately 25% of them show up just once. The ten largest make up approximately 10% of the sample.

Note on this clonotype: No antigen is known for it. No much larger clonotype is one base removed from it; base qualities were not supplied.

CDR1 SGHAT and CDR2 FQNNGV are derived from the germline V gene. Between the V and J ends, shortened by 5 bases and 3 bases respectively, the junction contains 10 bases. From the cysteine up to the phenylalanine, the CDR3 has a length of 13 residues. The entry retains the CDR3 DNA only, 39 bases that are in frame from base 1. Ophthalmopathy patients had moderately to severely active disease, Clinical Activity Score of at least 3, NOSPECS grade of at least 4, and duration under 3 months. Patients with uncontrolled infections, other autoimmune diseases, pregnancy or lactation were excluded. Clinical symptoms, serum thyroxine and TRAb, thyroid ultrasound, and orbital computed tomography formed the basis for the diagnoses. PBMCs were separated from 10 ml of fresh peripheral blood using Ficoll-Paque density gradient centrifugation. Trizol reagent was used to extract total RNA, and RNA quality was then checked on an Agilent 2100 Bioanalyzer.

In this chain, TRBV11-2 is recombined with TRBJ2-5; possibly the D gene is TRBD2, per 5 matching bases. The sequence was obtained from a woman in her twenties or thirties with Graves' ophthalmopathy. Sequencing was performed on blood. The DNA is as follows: TGTGCCAGCAGCCCACAAGCGGAAGAGACCCAGTACTTC. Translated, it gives CASSPQAEETQYF.